Reported below is one T cell receptor (beta chain). Its antigen is undetermined. This entry belongs to a study of blood T cells in healthy people across ages. Germline assignment: CDR1 DFQATT and CDR2 SNEGSKA (reference sequence). The germline V and J ends were trimmed by 2 bases and 4 bases, with 6 bases remaining between them. The CDR3 totals 11 residues. Study-wide points: Both higher diversity and more naive CD4+ cells marked long-lived donors when set against aged donors.

With a J-beta primer mix and a sample-barcoded 5' primer, a second PCR ran about 7 to 11 cycles. Using its own MiXCR run on the 5' RACE reads, TCRdb lists one record per CDR3 protein. This table holds around 1.5 million distinct CDR3 sequences, 34% found once. The sequence came from a woman aged 25 to 39 in good health. The specimen was blood. This chain joins TRBV20-1 and TRBJ2-7; D not resolved. CDR3 sequence (DNA): TGCAGTGCTAGAATCGGGTACGAGCAGTACTTC. It codes for CSARIGYEQYF.